The entry that follows covers one T cell receptor beta chain sequence. The data derive from a study of control samples from healthy donors and cancer patients. Clones were read by immunoSEQ multiplex PCR, and TCRdb kept only the in-frame ones, dropping some. The sample includes around 84,000 clones, 65% to 90% of them seen just once. Sequencing input: PBMCs. The TCR was taken from a man between 60 and 75 years old with head and neck cancer.

The DNA of the CDR3 is TGTGCCAGCAGTTTGCGGGGCATAGATACGCAGTATTTT. Its translation: CASSLRGIDTQYF. This chain links TRBV27 with TRBJ2-3, with D possibly TRBD2 on 6 matching bases. The germline CDR1 and CDR2 sequences are MNHEY and SMNVEV (reference sequence). The CDR3 spans 13 residues. V dropped 3 bases and J dropped 5 bases, with 9 bases sitting between them.